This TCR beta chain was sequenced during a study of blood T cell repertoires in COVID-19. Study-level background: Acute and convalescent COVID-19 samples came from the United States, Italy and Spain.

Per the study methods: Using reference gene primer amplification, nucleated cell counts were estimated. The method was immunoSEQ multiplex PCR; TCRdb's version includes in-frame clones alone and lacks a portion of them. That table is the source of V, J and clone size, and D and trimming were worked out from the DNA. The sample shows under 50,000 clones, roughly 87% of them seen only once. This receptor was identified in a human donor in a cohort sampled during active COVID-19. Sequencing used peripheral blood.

The DNA for the CDR3 is TGTGCCAGCAGGAGAGGGACAGGTAGCTCTGGGGCCAACGTCCTGACTTTC. Translation gives CASRRGTGSSGANVLTF. V and J are TRBV2 and TRBJ2-6; 8 positions agree with TRBD1. This CDR3 contains 17 residues. V dropped 6 bases and J dropped 0; count of bases not matched to a gene: 7. Looked up from germline, CDR1 is SNHLY and CDR2 is FYNNEI. Complete variable domain (other parts from reference TRBV2 and TRBJ2-6): EPEVTQTPSHQVTQMGQEVILRCVPISNHLYFYWYRQILGQKVEFLVSFYNNEISEKSEIFDDQFSVERPDGSNFTLKIRSTKLEDSAMYFCASRRGTGSSGANVLTFGAGSRLTVL.